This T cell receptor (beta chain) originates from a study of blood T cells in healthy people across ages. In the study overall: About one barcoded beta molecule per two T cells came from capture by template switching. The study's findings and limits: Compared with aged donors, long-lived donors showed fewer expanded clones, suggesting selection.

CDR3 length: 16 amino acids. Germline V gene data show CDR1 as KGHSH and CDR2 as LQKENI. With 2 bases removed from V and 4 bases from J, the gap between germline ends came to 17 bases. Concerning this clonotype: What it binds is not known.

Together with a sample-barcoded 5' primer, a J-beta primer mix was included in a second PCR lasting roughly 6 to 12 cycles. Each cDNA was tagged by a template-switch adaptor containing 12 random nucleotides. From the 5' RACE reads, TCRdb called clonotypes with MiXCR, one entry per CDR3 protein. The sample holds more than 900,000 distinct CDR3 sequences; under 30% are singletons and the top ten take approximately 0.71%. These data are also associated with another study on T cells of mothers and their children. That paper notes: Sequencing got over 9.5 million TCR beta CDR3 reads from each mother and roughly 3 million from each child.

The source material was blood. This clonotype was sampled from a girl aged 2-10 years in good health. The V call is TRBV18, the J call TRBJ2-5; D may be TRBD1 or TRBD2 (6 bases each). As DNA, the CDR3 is TGTGCCAGCTCACCAATTGCTCAAGGGGGGAGAGAGACCCAGTACTTC. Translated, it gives CASSPIAQGGRETQYF.